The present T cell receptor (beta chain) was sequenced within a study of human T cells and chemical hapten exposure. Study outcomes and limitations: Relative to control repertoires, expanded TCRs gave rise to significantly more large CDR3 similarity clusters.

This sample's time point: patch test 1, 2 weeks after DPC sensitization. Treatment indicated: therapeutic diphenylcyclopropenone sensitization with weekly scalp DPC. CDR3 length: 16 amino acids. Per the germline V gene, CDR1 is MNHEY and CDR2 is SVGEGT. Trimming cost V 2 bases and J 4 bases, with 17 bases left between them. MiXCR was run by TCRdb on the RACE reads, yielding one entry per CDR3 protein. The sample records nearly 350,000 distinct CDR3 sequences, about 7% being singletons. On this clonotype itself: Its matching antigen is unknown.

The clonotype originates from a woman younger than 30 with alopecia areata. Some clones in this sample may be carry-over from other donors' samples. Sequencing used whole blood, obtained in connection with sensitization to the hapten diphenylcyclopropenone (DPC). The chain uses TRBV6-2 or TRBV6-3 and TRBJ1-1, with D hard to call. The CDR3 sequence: CASSYATSIGPTEAFF. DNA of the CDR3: TGTGCCAGCAGTTACGCCACATCGATAGGGCCCACTGAAGCTTTCTTT.